The 7 T cell receptor beta chains listed next were all sequenced from one sample in a study of cytomegalovirus exposure and HLA in healthy donors. It was with 60 Vbeta and 13 Jbeta primers that the PCR ran. This table comes from immunoSEQ multiplex PCR, and its TCRdb copy is limited to in-frame clones, with some not included. The sample holds fewer than 200,000 clones, 77% seen once. Material: PBMCs. The receptors derive from a woman in her thirties or forties in good health and CMV-seropositive.

The rearrangement uses TRBV30 and TRBJ2-5; 8 bases are shared with TRBD1. The end of the DNA fits TRBJ2-7 better, so the J call may be wrong. Germline V gives CDR1 GTSNPN, CDR2 SVGIG (reference sequence). The CDR3 is 14 residues long. The CDR3 coding sequence is TGTGCCTGCAGCCGGGACAGGAGCTCCTACGAGCAGTACTTC. It encodes CACSRDRSSYEQYF.

The chain couples TRBV6-1 to TRBJ2-5; the match to TRBD1 covers 8 bases. The CDR3 consists of 15 residues. V gave up 6 bases and J gave up 2 bases; unmatched junction bases: 8. CDR1 is MNHNS, CDR2 SASEGT, per germline. The CDR3 spells CASSRQGIGQETQYF. CDR3 DNA: TGTGCCAGCAGCAGACAGGGGATTGGGCAAGAGACCCAGTACTTC.

The chain carries TRBV2 and TRBJ1-2; 10 positions match TRBD1. Trimming took 6 bases from V and 6 from J; bases not matched to a gene: 4. Germline V CDR1 and CDR2: SNHLY, FYNNEI. This CDR3 spans 13 amino acids. The CDR3 loop is CASSVGQGDGYTF. The DNA for the CDR3 is TGTGCCAGCAGCGTCGGACAGGGGGATGGCTACACCTTC.

The chain links TRBV2 to TRBJ2-2; TRBD2 matches at 11 bases. Germline CDR1 and CDR2: SNHLY and FYNNEI. V lost 5 bases and J lost 1; bases outside the gene matches: 3. CDR3 size: 16 residues. CDR3 sequence reads: CASSLSGGVNTGELFF. CDR3 in DNA: TGTGCCAGCAGTCTTAGCGGGGGGGTGAACACCGGGGAGCTGTTTTTT.

The CDR3 coding sequence is TGTGCCAGTAGTATTAGGACAGGGCAATCCTACGAGCAGTACTTC. Encoded protein: CASSIRTGQSYEQYF. The chain combines TRBV19 with TRBJ2-7; 8 bases align to TRBD1. The CDR3 has 15 amino acids. Germline V gives CDR1 LNHDA, CDR2 SQIVND (reference sequence). V dropped 3 bases and J dropped 1; count of bases not matched to a gene: 5.

In DNA, the CDR3 is TGTGCCAGCAGTTTTGGGGGACAGCTTCAAGAGACCCAGTACTTC. Amino acids: CASSFGGQLQETQYF. The rearrangement uses TRBV28 and TRBJ2-5, with 7 positions matching TRBD1. The V gene end was trimmed by 3 bases and the J gene end by 2 bases; junction bases not matched to a gene: 6. Per the germline V gene, CDR1 is MDHEN and CDR2 is SYDVKM. CDR3 length: 15 amino acids.

The chain uses TRBV7-9 and TRBJ2-7, with D perhaps TRBD1 (5 bases). This CDR3 is built from 13 residues. CDR1 is SEHNR and CDR2 is FQNEAQ in the germline V gene (reference sequence). The V end lost 5 bases, the J end lost 7 bases, and 15 bases lay between the germline ends. The CDR3 here is CASSTQGSGEQYF. DNA for the CDR3: TGTGCCAGCAGCACCCAGGGCTCCGGGGAGCAGTACTTC. The complete variable domain, with remaining parts taken from reference TRBV7-9 and TRBJ2-7, reads DTGVSQNPRHKITKRGQNVTFRCDPISEHNRLYWYRQTLGQGPEFLTYFQNEAQLEKSRLLSDRFSAERPKGSFSTLEIQRTEQGDSAMYLCASSTQGSGEQYFGPGTRLTVT.